This entry is about one T cell receptor (beta chain). Its antigen is not identified. This record belongs to a study of PD-1 blockade in mismatch repair-deficient tumors. Study results and limitations: Rapid post-treatment expansion, then contraction, generally preceding radiologic response, marked tumor-resident clones.

A few pembrolizumab responders had their TCRs sequenced. The protocol was immunoSEQ multiplex PCR, while the TCRdb copy is restricted to in-frame clones and leaves out a portion. The table includes 20,000 to 25,000 clones, approximately 84% detected once. Germline V gene data show CDR1 as SGHTA and CDR2 as FQGNSA. Deletions cut 7 bases from V and 4 bases from J, with 12 bases between. CDR3 length: 13 amino acids. The material was peripheral blood, obtained 2 weeks after starting pembrolizumab. V is TRBV7-2 and J is TRBJ2-3; D gene unclear. This receptor was obtained from an adult with mismatch repair-deficient cancer. Here the CDR3 reads CASNPEGPDTQYF. CDR3 coding DNA: TGTGCCAGCAACCCGGAAGGGCCAGATACGCAGTATTTT.